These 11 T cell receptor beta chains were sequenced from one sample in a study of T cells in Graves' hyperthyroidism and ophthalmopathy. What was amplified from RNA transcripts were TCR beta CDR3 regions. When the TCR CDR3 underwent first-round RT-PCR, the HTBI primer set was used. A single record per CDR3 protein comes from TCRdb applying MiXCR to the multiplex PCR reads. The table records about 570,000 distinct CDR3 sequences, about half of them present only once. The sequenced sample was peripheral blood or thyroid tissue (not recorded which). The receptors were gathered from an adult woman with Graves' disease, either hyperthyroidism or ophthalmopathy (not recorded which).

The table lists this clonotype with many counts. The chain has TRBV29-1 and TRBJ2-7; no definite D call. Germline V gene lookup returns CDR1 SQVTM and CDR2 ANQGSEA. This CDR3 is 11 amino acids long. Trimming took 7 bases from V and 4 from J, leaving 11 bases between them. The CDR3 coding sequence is TGCAGCGCTGGTTCCGGGTACGAGCAGTACTTC. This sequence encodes CSAGSGYEQYF.

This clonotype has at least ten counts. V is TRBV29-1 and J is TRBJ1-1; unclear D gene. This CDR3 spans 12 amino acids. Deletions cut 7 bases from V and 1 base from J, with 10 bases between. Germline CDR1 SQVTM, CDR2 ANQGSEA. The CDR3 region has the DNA TGCAGCGCTTTGACGGGGAACACTGAAGCTTTCTTT. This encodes CSALTGNTEAFF.

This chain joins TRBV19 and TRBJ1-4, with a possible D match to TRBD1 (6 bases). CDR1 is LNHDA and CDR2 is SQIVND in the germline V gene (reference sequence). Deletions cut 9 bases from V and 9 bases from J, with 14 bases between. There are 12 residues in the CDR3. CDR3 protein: CASRGTGKKLFF. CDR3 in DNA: TGTGCCAGCCGGGGCACAGGGAAAAAACTGTTTTTT.

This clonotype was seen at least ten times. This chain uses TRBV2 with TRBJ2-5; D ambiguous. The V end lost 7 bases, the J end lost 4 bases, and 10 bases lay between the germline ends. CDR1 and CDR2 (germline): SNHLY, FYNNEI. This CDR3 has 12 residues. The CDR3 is CASTAFGETQYF. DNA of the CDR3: TGTGCCAGCACTGCGTTCGGAGAGACCCAGTACTTC.

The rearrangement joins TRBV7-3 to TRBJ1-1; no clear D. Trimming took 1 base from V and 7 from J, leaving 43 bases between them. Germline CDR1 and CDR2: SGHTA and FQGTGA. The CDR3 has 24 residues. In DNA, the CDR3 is TGTGCCAGCAGCTTAAGGGGAAGAAAGGTCCCGACACACATCAAACATTTTCCCTTTTTTGAAGCTTTCTTT. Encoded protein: CASSLRGRKVPTHIKHFPFFEAFF.

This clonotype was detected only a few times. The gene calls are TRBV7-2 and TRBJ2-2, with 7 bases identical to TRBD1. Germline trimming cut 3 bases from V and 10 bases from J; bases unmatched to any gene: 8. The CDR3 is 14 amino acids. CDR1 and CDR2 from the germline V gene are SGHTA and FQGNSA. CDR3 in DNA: TGTGCCAGCAGCTTGGCCGGGACAGCCGAGGAGCTGTTTTTT. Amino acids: CASSLAGTAEELFF.

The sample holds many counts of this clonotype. CDR3 DNA sequence: TGCGCCAGCAGCTACTCGACAGGGGGCTACGACACTGAAGCTTTCTTT. This encodes CASSYSTGGYDTEAFF. The chain joins TRBV5-1 to TRBJ1-1, with 10 bases that match TRBD1. V lost 3 bases, J lost 3 bases, and 8 bases stayed unmatched. The V gene's germline CDR1 is SGHRS and CDR2 YFSETQ. The CDR3 length is 16 residues.

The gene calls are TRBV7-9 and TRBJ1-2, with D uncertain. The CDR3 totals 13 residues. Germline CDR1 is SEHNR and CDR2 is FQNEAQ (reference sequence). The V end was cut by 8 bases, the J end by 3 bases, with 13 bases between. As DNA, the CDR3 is TGTGCCAGCGGCCTTACTACGGACTATGGCTACACCTTC. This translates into CASGLTTDYGYTF.

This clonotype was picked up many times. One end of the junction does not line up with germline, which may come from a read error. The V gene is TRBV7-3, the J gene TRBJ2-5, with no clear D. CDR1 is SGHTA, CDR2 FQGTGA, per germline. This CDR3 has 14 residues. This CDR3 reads CASSLRRSQGTQYF. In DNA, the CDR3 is TGTGCCAGCAGCTTACGGCGGTCACAAGGGACCCAGTACTTC.

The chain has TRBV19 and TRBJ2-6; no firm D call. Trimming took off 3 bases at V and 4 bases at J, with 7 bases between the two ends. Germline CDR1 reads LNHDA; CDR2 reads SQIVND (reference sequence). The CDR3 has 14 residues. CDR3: CASSIDSGANVLTF. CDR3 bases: TGTGCCAGTAGTATTGACTCCGGGGCCAACGTCCTGACTTTC.

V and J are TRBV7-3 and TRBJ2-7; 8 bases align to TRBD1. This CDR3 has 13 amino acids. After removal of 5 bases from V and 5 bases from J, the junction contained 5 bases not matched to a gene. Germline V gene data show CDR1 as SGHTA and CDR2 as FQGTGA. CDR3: CASSLTGDHEQYF. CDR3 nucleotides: TGTGCCAGCAGCCTGACAGGGGACCACGAGCAGTACTTC.